The 27 T cell receptor beta chains reported below all come from one sample, sequenced in a study of blood T cell repertoires in COVID-19. TCRdb's copy holds only in-frame clones and misses some; the assay was immunoSEQ multiplex PCR. The table records approximately 300,000 clones, almost 90% of them present only once. Sequenced material: peripheral blood. The source of these receptors is a woman aged 25 to 39 with COVID-19, enrolled during active disease.

V usage is TRBV12-3 or TRBV12-4 and J usage is TRBJ2-1, with a possible D match to TRBD2 (6 bases). Trimming took off 10 bases at V and 4 bases at J, with 14 bases between the two ends. The CDR3 consists of 13 residues. In DNA, the CDR3 is TGTGCCACCCTACTAGCTGATTACAATGAGCAGTTCTTC. Translation gives CATLLADYNEQFF.

This clone was seen a handful of times. The CDR3 protein is CASSYVSSGGVSGYTF. In DNA form, the CDR3 reads TGTGCCAGCAGTTACGTTTCGTCAGGGGGTGTGTCTGGCTACACCTTC. The chain combines TRBV6-6 with TRBJ1-2, with TRBD1 matching 7 bases. In germline, CDR1 is MNHNY, CDR2 SVGAGI (reference sequence). This CDR3 is built from 16 residues. V lost 2 bases, J lost 7 bases, and 13 bases stayed unmatched.

This chain joins TRBV24-1 and TRBJ2-5, with 10 bases matching TRBD1. The ends lost 5 bases at V and 5 bases at J; junction bases unmatched: 7. Germline lookup yields CDR1 KGHDR and CDR2 SFDVKD. The CDR3 covers 15 residues. The DNA of the CDR3 is TGTGCCACCAGTGCCCCTGACAGGGGGCATGAGACCCAGTACTTC. It yields the protein CATSAPDRGHETQYF.

The chain is built from TRBV9 and TRBJ2-5; D gene ambiguous. CDR3 length equals 13 residues. The V end lost 0 bases, the J end lost 4 bases, and 7 bases lay between the germline ends. The germline gives CDR1 SGDLS, CDR2 YYNGEE. CDR3 region: CASSVDGGETQYF. The CDR3 nucleotides are TGTGCCAGCAGCGTAGACGGCGGAGAGACCCAGTACTTC. The full variable domain, completed using reference TRBV9 and TRBJ2-5, is DSGVTQTPKHLITATGQRVTLRCSPRSGDLSVYWYQQSLDQGLQFLIQYYNGEERAKGNILERFSAQQFPDLHSELNLSSLELGDSALYFCASSVDGGETQYFGPGTRLLVL.

The gene calls are TRBV10-3 and TRBJ2-3; D remains ambiguous. V was trimmed by 0 bases and J by 2 bases, leaving 6 bases between them. The CDR3 is made up of 14 amino acids. Germline V gene sequence: CDR1 ENHRY, CDR2 SYGVKD. CDR3 residues: CAISESANTDTQYF. The CDR3 nucleotides are TGTGCCATCAGTGAGTCGGCCAACACAGATACGCAGTATTTT.

This chain connects TRBV18 to TRBJ2-5; D may be TRBD1 (6 bases). CDR1 KGHSH and CDR2 LQKENI come from the germline V gene. This CDR3 contains 14 residues. Trimming took 5 bases from V and 3 from J, leaving 13 bases between them. The CDR3 DNA sequence: TGTGCCAGCTCAGGGCCGGGACAAGAAGAGACCCAGTACTTC. Translating it yields CASSGPGQEETQYF.

The V call is TRBV24-1, the J call TRBJ2-7; TRBD2 aligns across 16 bases. Germline V gives CDR1 KGHDR, CDR2 SFDVKD. The CDR3 loop spans 16 amino acids. After removal of 5 bases from V and 6 bases from J, the junction contained 6 bases not matched to a gene. The CDR3 sequence: CATSAGLAGGPGEQYF. CDR3 in DNA: TGTGCCACCAGTGCGGGACTAGCGGGAGGGCCGGGCGAGCAGTACTTC.

This clone appeared a single time. The chain combines TRBV19 with TRBJ1-4, with TRBD1 as a possible D gene (6 bases). Germline V CDR1 and CDR2: LNHDA, SQIVND (reference sequence). V gave up 2 bases and J gave up 7 bases, with 11 bases separating them. CDR3 length: 14 residues. The CDR3 nucleotides read TGTGCCAGTAGTATACAGGGACAAGGTGAAAAACTGTTTTTT. Its protein product is CASSIQGQGEKLFF.

The rearrangement joins TRBV5-1 to TRBJ1-1, with D unclear. Germline V CDR1 and CDR2: SGHRS, YFSETQ. This CDR3 is 11 amino acids long. V was cut by 5 bases and J by 8 bases, with 10 bases left in between. CDR3 nucleotide sequence: TGCGCCAGCAGGCGGTCGGGGGAAGCTTTCTTT. This gives the protein CASRRSGEAFF. Drawing the rest from reference TRBV5-1 and TRBJ1-1, the complete variable domain is KAGVTQTPRYLIKTRGQQVTLSCSPISGHRSVSWYQQTPGQGLQFLFEYFSETQRNKGNFPGRFSGRQFSNSRSEMNVSTLELGDSALYLCASRRSGEAFFGQGTRLTVV.

The rearrangement joins TRBV5-5 to TRBJ2-6; tentatively, D is TRBD1 (5 bases). The CDR3 is 16 amino acids. Germline lookup yields CDR1 SGHKS and CDR2 YYEKEE (reference sequence). Trimming removed 4 bases from V and 2 bases from J, with 13 bases in between. The chain's CDR3 is CASSPVSGPGANVLTF. As DNA, the CDR3 is TGTGCCAGCAGCCCGGTTTCAGGGCCTGGGGCCAACGTCCTGACTTTC. Full variable domain (rest looked up from reference TRBV5-5 and TRBJ2-6): DAGVTQSPTHLIKTRGQQVTLRCSPISGHKSVSWYQQVLGQGPQFIFQYYEKEERGRGNFPDRFSARQFPNYSSELNVNALLLGDSALYLCASSPVSGPGANVLTFGAGSRLTVL.

The J gene is TRBJ2-2, the V gene TRBV23-1; 7 bases are shared with TRBD1. TRBV23-1 is filed as an ORF, its function uncertain. The CDR3 runs 18 residues. V dropped 0 bases and J dropped 1; count of bases not matched to a gene: 8. Here the CDR3 DNA reads TGCGCCAGCAGTCAATCGACGGGTGGGACAGAGAACACCGGGGAGCTGTTTTTT. This codes for CASSQSTGGTENTGELFF.

The chain has TRBV5-8 and TRBJ2-7; D might be TRBD1 (6 bases). V lost 2 bases and J 6 bases, leaving 15 bases between the germline ends. The CDR3 is 14 residues long. From germline, CDR1 is SGHTS and CDR2 YDEGEE. The CDR3 region is CASSFGQGFGEQYF. The CDR3 bases are TGTGCCAGCAGCTTCGGTCAGGGGTTTGGCGAGCAGTACTTC.

The CDR3 DNA follows: TGTGCCAGCAGCCAACAGGACTCCTATAATTCACCCCTCCACTTT. It codes for CASSQQDSYNSPLHF. This chain links TRBV3-1 (or the pseudogene TRBV3-2) with TRBJ1-6; D remains unclear. Germline V lookup: CDR1 LGHDT, CDR2 YNNKEL (reference sequence). Trimming took off 2 bases at V and 0 bases at J, with 5 bases between the two ends. The CDR3 runs 15 residues.

V is TRBV5-1 and J is TRBJ2-1; possible D gene TRBD2, 6 bases. Germline CDR1 reads SGHRS; CDR2 reads YFSETQ. This CDR3 region has 14 residues. V was pared by 4 bases and J by 5 bases, with 13 bases between. The CDR3 DNA follows: TGCGCCAGCAGCGGGTCCGGGACTGACAATGAGCAGTTCTTC. It specifies CASSGSGTDNEQFF.

The chain links TRBV4-3 to TRBJ1-6, with 9 bases identical to TRBD1. Germline V gene lookup returns CDR1 LGHNA and CDR2 YSLEER. J gave up 10 bases and V 4 bases, and 5 bases lay outside the gene matches. The CDR3 loop spans 14 amino acids. Here the CDR3 reads CASSLDRGDSPLHF. The CDR3 DNA sequence: TGCGCCAGCAGCCTGGACAGGGGAGACTCACCCCTCCACTTT.

The gene calls are TRBV19 and TRBJ2-1; 7 bases agree with TRBD2. Per the germline V gene, CDR1 is LNHDA and CDR2 is SQIVND (reference sequence). After removal of 8 bases from V and 6 bases from J, the junction contained 4 bases not matched to a gene. The CDR3 sequence is 12 residues long. The CDR3, as DNA: TGTGCCAGTGGTTCGGGAGGCAATGAGCAGTTCTTC. Translating gives CASGSGGNEQFF. The variable domain in full, with the rest retrieved from reference TRBV19 and TRBJ2-1, is DGGITQSPKYLFRKEGQNVTLSCEQNLNHDAMYWYRQDPGQGLRLIYYSQIVNDFQKGDIAEGYSVSREKKESFPLTVTSAQKNPTAFYLCASGSGGNEQFFGPGTRLTVL.

Written as DNA, the CDR3 is TGTGCCATCAGCCCTGGAGAAGGGGGCACTGGGGCCAACGTCCTGACTTTC. This sequence encodes CAISPGEGGTGANVLTF. The rearrangement links TRBV10-3 to TRBJ2-6, with 7 bases identical to TRBD1. The CDR3 extends over 17 amino acids. Losses at the gene ends were 6 bases for V and 2 bases for J; bases not matched to a gene: 10. CDR1 is ENHRY and CDR2 is SYGVKD in the germline V gene.

This clone was recorded once. The chain carries TRBV4-1 and TRBJ1-6; D is undetermined. The CDR3 has 13 residues. Deletions cut 1 base from V and 7 bases from J, with 5 bases between. Germline loops: CDR1 MGHRA, CDR2 YSYEKL. The CDR3 sequence is CASSQAKNSPLHF. CDR3 bases: TGCGCCAGCAGCCAAGCTAAGAATTCACCCCTCCACTTT.

V is TRBV4-2 and J is TRBJ1-1, with a tentative D call TRBD1 (5 bases). Germline CDR1 reads LGHNA; CDR2 reads YNFKEQ. The CDR3 contains 15 residues. V lost 3 bases to trimming and J lost 7 bases, with 18 bases between them. The CDR3, as DNA: TGTGCCAGCAGCCAGAGTGTCGGCGGGGGAGATGAAGCTTTCTTT. Translated: CASSQSVGGGDEAFF.

The sample holds one count of this clone. The V call is TRBV27, the J call TRBJ2-2; 8 bases fit TRBD1. The CDR3 covers 17 residues. With 0 bases clipped from V and 5 bases from J, the junction kept 8 bases outside the gene matches. Germline CDR1 MNHEY, CDR2 SMNVEV (reference sequence). Here the CDR3 reads CASSLSGQGRGTGELFF. CDR3 nucleotides: TGTGCCAGCAGTTTATCTGGACAGGGTCGAGGGACCGGGGAGCTGTTTTTT.

V usage is TRBV6-5 and J usage is TRBJ1-4, with D perhaps TRBD1 (5 bases). The V end lost 7 bases, the J end lost 7 bases, and 13 bases lay between the germline ends. The germline V gene has CDR1 MNHEY and CDR2 SVGAGI. The CDR3 covers 13 residues. CDR3 protein: CASMGGGGEKLFF. In nucleotides, the CDR3 is TGTGCCAGCATGGGGGGGGGAGGTGAAAAACTGTTTTTT.

The chain links TRBV15 to TRBJ2-1; tentatively, D is TRBD2 (6 bases). The CDR3 contains 15 residues. Germline V gene data show CDR1 as LNHNV and CDR2 as YYDKDF (reference sequence). The V end was cut by 0 bases, the J end by 4 bases, with 10 bases between. The CDR3 nucleotides read TGTGCCACCAGCAGAGATCCTAGCGAGTACAATGAGCAGTTCTTC. Translated, it gives CATSRDPSEYNEQFF.

The chain combines TRBV27 with TRBJ2-7; 13 bases line up with TRBD2. This CDR3 comprises 15 residues. Trimming at V came to 3 bases and at J to 2 bases, leaving 1 base not matched to a gene. CDR1 is MNHEY, CDR2 SMNVEV, per germline (reference sequence). The CDR3 DNA sequence: TGTGCCAGCAGTTTGGGACTAGCGGGAACCTACGAGCAGTACTTC. This codes for CASSLGLAGTYEQYF.

This clone has a single count. V is TRBV25-1 and J is TRBJ1-6, with TRBD1 identical over 7 bases. With 1 base clipped from V and 8 bases from J, the junction kept 11 bases outside the gene matches. Germline V CDR1 and CDR2: MGHDK, SYGVNS. The CDR3 length is 17 residues. CDR3 nucleotides: TGTGCCAGCAGTGAATTTAATAGACAGGGCCCTGATTCACCCCTCCACTTT. This gives the protein CASSEFNRQGPDSPLHF.

The chain links TRBV25-1 to TRBJ2-5; D call uncertain. The CDR3 has 13 residues. Deletions cut 8 bases from V and 5 bases from J, with 15 bases between. Germline loops: CDR1 MGHDK, CDR2 SYGVNS. The CDR3 reads CASARSRWETQYF. CDR3 in DNA: TGTGCCAGCGCACGATCGAGGTGGGAGACCCAGTACTTC.

The chain has TRBV5-4 and TRBJ2-7; 11 bases line up with TRBD1. CDR3 size: 14 residues. The germline V gene has CDR1 SGHNT and CDR2 YYREEE (reference sequence). The ends lost 3 bases at V and 3 bases at J; junction bases unmatched: 2. In nucleotides, the CDR3 is TGTGCCAGCAGCTGGGACAGGGGGAACTACGAGCAGTACTTC. Amino acids: CASSWDRGNYEQYF.

The rearrangement links TRBV4-1 to TRBJ1-4, with TRBD1 matching 10 bases. Trimming cost V 4 bases and J 8 bases; bases outside gene matches: 7. CDR1 and CDR2 from the germline V gene are MGHRA and YSYEKL. This CDR3 has 15 residues. CDR3 sequence (DNA): TGCGCCAGCAGCCGGTCCGGGACAGGGGACGAAAAACTGTTTTTT. Protein: CASSRSGTGDEKLFF.